This is a list of T cell receptor beta chains from one sample in a study of cytotoxic CD8 clonotypes in ibrutinib-treated CLL. Generated by immunoSEQ multiplex PCR, the TCRdb table keeps only in-frame clones and is missing some. The sample has approximately 320,000 clones, roughly 70% seen once. The source was PBMCs, collected after 36 months of ibrutinib treatment. The receptor set was obtained from a human donor with chronic lymphocytic leukemia. Each CDR3 is given with its conserved first and last residue. A D gene is named only where the DNA matches it firmly. Clone size is not always given. Where it is, it says once, few, many or a class for expanded clones.

J gene | D gene | clone size | V gene | CDR3 DNA | CDR3 protein
TRBJ2-5 | TRBD1 | . | TRBV6-5 | TGTGCCAGCAGTTCCGGGACAGGGGGCAAGTGGGAGACCCAGTACTTC | CASSSGTGGKWETQYF
TRBJ2-7 | TRBD2 | . | TRBV7-9 | TGTGCCAGCAGCCTAACCGGGACTACAACCTACGAGCAGTACTTC | CASSLTGTTTYEQYF
TRBJ2-7 | . | . | TRBV5-1 | TGCGCCAGCAGCTTGAGGGCGGGTTGGGCCCCTGGCGAGCAGTACTTC | CASSLRAGWAPGEQYF
TRBJ1-1 | . | . | TRBV9 | TGTGCCAGCAGCGCCACCCCAGGTAATGAAGCTTTCTTT | CASSATPGNEAFF
TRBJ2-1 | . | . | TRBV27 | TGTGCCAGCAGTTTATTAGGATGGAGTGTGGGCGATGAGCAGTTCTTC | CASSLLGWSVGDEQFF
TRBJ2-3 | TRBD1 | . | TRBV7-9 | TGTGCCAGCAGCTTAGCTCGCCGGGACAGACACACAGATACGCAGTATTTT | CASSLARRDRHTDTQYF
TRBJ1-4 | . | . | TRBV29-1 | TGCAGCACTGGGGGGGGTGGAAAACTGTTTTTT | CSTGGGGKLFF
TRBJ2-2 | . | . | TRBV11-2 | TGTGCCAGCAGCCCCCCCCTAACGCCCGGGGAGCTGTTTTTT | CASSPPLTPGELFF
TRBJ2-4 | TRBD2 | . | TRBV19 | TGTGCCAGTACGCCGGGGGGGTCCAAAAACATTCAGTACTTC | CASTPGGSKNIQYF
TRBJ2-5 | . | few | TRBV11-3 | TGTGCCAGCAGCTTAGTTGGGGGAGTAAAGACCCAGTACTTC | CASSLVGGVKTQYF
TRBJ1-2 | . | . | TRBV5-1 | TGCGCCAGCAGCCCAGGACTGATGGACTATGGCTACACCTTC | CASSPGLMDYGYTF
TRBJ2-3 | . | . | TRBV27 | TGTGCCAGCAGTCCCAGGGGCAGGGGCACAGATACGCAGTATTTT | CASSPRGRGTDTQYF
TRBJ1-2 | . | few | TRBV7-2 | TGTGCCAGCAGCTTAGCCGGGAGTTATGGCTACACCTTC | CASSLAGSYGYTF